This section outlines one T cell receptor beta chain sequence together with its context. Its antigen is as yet unknown. The sample is drawn from a study of cytomegalovirus exposure and HLA in healthy donors. General study results and limits: Solely CMV serostatus was available to characterize immune exposure. Relative to the approximately 700-donor mean, N-insertions were reportedly fewer in an Asian-associated ancestry cluster in a later analysis.

Vbeta (60) and Jbeta (13) primers were used in the PCR. The method was immunoSEQ multiplex PCR; TCRdb's version includes in-frame clones alone and lacks a portion of them. Of tens of thousands of clones in the sample, more than 70% are singletons; the top ten hold roughly 5.3%. The sequencing input was PBMCs. The TCR originated in a woman aged 25 to 45 in good health and CMV-seronegative.

CDR3 nucleotide sequence: TGTGCTAGTGGGCCCGGAGGGTATGACAATCAGCCCCAGCATTTT. It yields the protein CASGPGGYDNQPQHF. The chain employs TRBV12-5 and TRBJ1-5; D remains ambiguous. The CDR3 covers 15 residues. Germline V gene lookup returns CDR1 LGHNT and CDR2 FRNRAP. With 6 bases removed from V and 3 bases from J, the gap between germline ends came to 15 bases.